This T cell receptor (beta chain) was recorded in a study of blood T cell repertoires in COVID-19. This CDR3 comprises 24 residues. Germline V gives CDR1 ENHRY, CDR2 SYGVKD. V was trimmed by 5 bases and J by 3 bases, leaving 41 bases between them. Sequencing used immunoSEQ multiplex PCR; TCRdb keeps in-frame clones, though not all of them. The sample includes approximately 240,000 clones, about nine tenths of them seen just once. The J gene is TRBJ1-5, the V gene TRBV10-3; D call uncertain. What was sequenced was PBMCs or T cells enriched from blood (not recorded which). The sequence came from a woman in her late teens or twenties who had recovered from COVID-19. For the CDR3, the DNA is TGTGCCATCAGTAGTCATGCTCCAACATCAGTACTATGGGAGAGGGTCTACAACAATCAGCCCCAGCATTTT. Encoded protein: CAISSHAPTSVLWERVYNNQPQHF.